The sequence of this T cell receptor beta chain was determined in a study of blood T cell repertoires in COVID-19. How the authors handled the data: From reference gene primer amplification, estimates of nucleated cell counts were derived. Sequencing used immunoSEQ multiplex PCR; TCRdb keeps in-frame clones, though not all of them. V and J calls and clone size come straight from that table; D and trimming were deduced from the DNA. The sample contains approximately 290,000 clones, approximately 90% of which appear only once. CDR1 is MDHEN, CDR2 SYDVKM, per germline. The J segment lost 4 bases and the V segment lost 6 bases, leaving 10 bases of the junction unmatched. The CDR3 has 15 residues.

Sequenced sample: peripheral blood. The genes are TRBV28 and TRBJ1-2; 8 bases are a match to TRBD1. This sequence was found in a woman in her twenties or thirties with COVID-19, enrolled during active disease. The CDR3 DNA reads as TGTGCCAGCAGGCTTGGGACAGGACAGGGCTATGGCTACACCTTC. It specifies CASRLGTGQGYGYTF.